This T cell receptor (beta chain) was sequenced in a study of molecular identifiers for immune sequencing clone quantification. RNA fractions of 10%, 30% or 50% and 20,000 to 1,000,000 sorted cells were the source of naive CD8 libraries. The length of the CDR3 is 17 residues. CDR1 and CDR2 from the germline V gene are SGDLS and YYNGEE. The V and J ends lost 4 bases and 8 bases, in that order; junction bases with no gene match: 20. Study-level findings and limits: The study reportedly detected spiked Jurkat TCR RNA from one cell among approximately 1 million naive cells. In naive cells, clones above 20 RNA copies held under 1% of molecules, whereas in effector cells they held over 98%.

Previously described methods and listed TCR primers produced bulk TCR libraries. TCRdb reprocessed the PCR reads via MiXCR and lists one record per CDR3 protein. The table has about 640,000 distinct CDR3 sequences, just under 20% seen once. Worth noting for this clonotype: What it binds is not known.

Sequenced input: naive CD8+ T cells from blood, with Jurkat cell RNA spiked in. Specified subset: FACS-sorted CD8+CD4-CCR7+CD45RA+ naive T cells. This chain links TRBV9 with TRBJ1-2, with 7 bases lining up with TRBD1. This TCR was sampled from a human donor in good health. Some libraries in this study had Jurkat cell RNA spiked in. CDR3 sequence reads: CASSSVGLIGGGRGYTF. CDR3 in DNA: TGTGCCAGCAGCTCTGTGGGACTCATCGGAGGGGGCCGAGGCTACACCTTC.